This T cell receptor beta chain is drawn from a study of T cell repertoires in cytomegalovirus infection. Overall study: The authors relied on CMV epitopes, both recently identified HLA-C-restricted and well-studied HLA-B-restricted. TCR beta signatures that were public indicated CMV infection and matching HLA type.

TCRdb recomputed calls from the reads with MiXCR, one row per CDR3 protein. Altogether hundreds of thousands of distinct CDR3 sequences are present, about a third being singletons, with the ten largest covering 10% to 15%. This clonotype was observed a handful of times. What it binds is not known. This clonotype was sampled from a human donor in good health (CMV status not recorded). Some clones in this sample may be carry-over from other donors' samples. This sample comprised cultured CD8+ T cells from PBMCs, obtained from culture after CMV antigen stimulation.

The chain's CDR3 is CASSLLGGWTEAFF. The CDR3 DNA follows: TGTGCCAGCAGTCTTTTGGGGGGATGGACTGAAGCTTTCTTT. This rearrangement joins TRBV6-2 or TRBV6-3 to TRBJ1-1, with a possible D match to TRBD1 (5 bases). The germline V and J ends were trimmed by 5 bases and 5 bases, with 15 bases remaining between them. Germline CDR1 and CDR2: MNHEY and SVGEGT. This CDR3 has 14 amino acids.